The clone carrying this T cell receptor (beta chain) was found many times. Its target is unknown. The data were taken from a study of T cells in Graves' hyperthyroidism and ophthalmopathy. Study results and limitations: Clonotypes that were expanded in thyroid above 0.001 mostly appeared in blood too.

CDR3 length equals 13 residues. The germline gives CDR1 SEHNR, CDR2 FQNEAQ (reference sequence). V dropped 0 bases and J dropped 6 bases, with 5 bases sitting between them. RNA transcripts yielded amplified TCR beta CDR3 regions. An initial round of RT-PCR targeting the TCR CDR3 relied on the HTBI primer set. TCRdb re-called the multiplex PCR reads through MiXCR, storing one row per CDR3 protein. The repertoire holds around 580,000 distinct CDR3 sequences, with roughly 46% as singletons. Sequencing used peripheral blood or thyroid tissue (not recorded which). The clonotype was recovered from a woman younger than 30 with Graves' hyperthyroidism. The V call is TRBV7-9, the J call TRBJ2-2; D is unclear. CDR3 sequence (DNA): TGTGCCAGCAGCTTAGCGTCGGCCGGGGAGCTGTTTTTT. It specifies CASSLASAGELFF.